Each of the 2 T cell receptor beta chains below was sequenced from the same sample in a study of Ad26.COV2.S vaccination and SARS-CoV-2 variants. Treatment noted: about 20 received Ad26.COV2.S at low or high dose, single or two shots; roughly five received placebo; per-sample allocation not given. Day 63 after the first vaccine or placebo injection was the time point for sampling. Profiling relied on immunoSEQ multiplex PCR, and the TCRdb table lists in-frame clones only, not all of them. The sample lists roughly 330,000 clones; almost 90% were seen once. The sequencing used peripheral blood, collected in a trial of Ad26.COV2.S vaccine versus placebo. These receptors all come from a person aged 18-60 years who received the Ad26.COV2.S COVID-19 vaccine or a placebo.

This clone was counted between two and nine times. CDR3 residues: CASSSGTGEGWYGYTF. CDR3 nucleotides: TGTGCCAGCAGTTCAGGGACAGGGGAAGGGTGGTATGGCTACACCTTC. The chain carries TRBV27 and TRBJ1-2, with 10 bases identical to TRBD1. The CDR3 has 16 amino acids. The V gene end was trimmed by 4 bases and the J gene end by 5 bases; junction bases not matched to a gene: 10. Germline V gene sequence: CDR1 MNHEY, CDR2 SMNVEV (reference sequence).

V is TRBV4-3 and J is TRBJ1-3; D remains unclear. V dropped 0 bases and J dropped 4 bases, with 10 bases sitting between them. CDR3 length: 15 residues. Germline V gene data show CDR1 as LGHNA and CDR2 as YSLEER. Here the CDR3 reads CASSQDAAGGNTIYF. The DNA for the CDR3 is TGCGCCAGCAGCCAAGATGCGGCAGGAGGAAACACCATATATTTT.